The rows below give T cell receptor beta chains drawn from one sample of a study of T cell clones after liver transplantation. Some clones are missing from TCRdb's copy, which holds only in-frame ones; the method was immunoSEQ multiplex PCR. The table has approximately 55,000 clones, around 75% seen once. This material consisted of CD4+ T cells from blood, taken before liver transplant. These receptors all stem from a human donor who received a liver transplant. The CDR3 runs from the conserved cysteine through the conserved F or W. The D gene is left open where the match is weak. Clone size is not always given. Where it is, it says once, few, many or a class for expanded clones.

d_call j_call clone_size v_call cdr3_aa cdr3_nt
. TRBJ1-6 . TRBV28 CASSFQQNSPLHF TGTGCCAGCAGTTTCCAACAAAATTCACCCCTCCACTTT
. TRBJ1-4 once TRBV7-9 CASTTRSGEKLFF TGTGCCAGCACCACTAGGTCGGGAGAAAAACTGTTTTTT
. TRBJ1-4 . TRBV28 CASSLSISGEKLFF TGTGCCAGCAGTTTATCGATTTCGGGGGAAAAACTGTTTTTT
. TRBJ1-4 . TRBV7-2 CASSFRMSGGRANEKLFF TGTGCCAGCAGCTTTAGAATGTCGGGGGGCAGGGCAAATGAAAAACTGTTTTTT
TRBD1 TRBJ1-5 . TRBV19 CASRSLPGQGGGSNQPQHF TGTGCCAGTAGATCCCTGCCGGGACAGGGAGGGGGTAGCAATCAGCCCCAGCATTTT
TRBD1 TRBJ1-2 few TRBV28 CASSYTGGGYGYTF TGTGCCAGCAGTTATACAGGGGGCGGCTATGGCTACACCTTC
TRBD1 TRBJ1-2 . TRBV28 CASSGTGRPGYTF TGTGCCAGCAGTGGGACAGGGAGGCCTGGCTACACCTTC
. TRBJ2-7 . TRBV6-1 CASSEVGGTYEQYF TGTGCCAGCAGTGAAGTTGGCGGGACCTACGAGCAGTACTTC
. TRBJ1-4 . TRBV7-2 CASSTQATNEKLFF TGTGCCAGCAGCACACAGGCGACTAATGAAAAACTGTTTTTT
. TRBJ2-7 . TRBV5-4 CASSFNDRREQYF TGTGCCAGCAGCTTTAACGACAGGCGCGAGCAGTACTTC
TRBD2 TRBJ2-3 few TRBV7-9 CASSKGGSGGTDTQYF TGTGCCAGCAGCAAAGGGGGTAGCGGGGGTACAGATACGCAGTATTTT
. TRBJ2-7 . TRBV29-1 CSVDFLARRYF TGCAGCGTTGACTTCCTAGCGCGTCGGTACTTC
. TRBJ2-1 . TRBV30 CARQGNAYNEQFF TGTGCCCGGCAGGGAAACGCCTACAATGAGCAGTTCTTC
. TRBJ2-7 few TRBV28 CASSRRAYEQYF TGTGCCAGCAGCAGGAGGGCCTACGAGCAGTACTTC
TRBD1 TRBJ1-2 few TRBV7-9 CASSSGTVNYGYTF TGTGCCAGCAGCTCGGGGACAGTCAACTATGGCTACACCTTC